This TCR beta chain is drawn from a study of lung T cells in sarcoidosis with Löfgren's syndrome. This clonotype was counted a few times. Germline CDR1 is SEHNR and CDR2 is FQNEAQ (reference sequence). The germline V and J ends were trimmed by 3 bases and 2 bases, with 7 bases remaining between them. The CDR3 runs 13 residues. TCRdb ran MiXCR on the reads and lists one entry per CDR3 protein. The sample has fewer than 25,000 distinct CDR3 sequences, around 23% seen once. The chain carries TRBV7-9 and TRBJ2-5; D gene ambiguous. The TCR sequence derives from a human donor with sarcoidosis (Löfgren's syndrome or another form), or a control subject (not recorded which). Sequences were obtained from CD4+ T cells from bronchoalveolar lavage. Here the CDR3 DNA reads TGTGCCAGCAGCTTCCAGGTACAAGAGACCCAGTACTTC. This encodes CASSFQVQETQYF.